A selection of T cell receptor beta chains follows, all from one sample in a study of OX40 agonist ivuxolimab in advanced cancers. Here immunoSEQ multiplex PCR was the method, and the copy in TCRdb shows in-frame clones only, minus some. Of 75,000 to 100,000 clones listed, 90% to 95% are singletons. The sample consisted of CD4+ or CD8+ T cells sorted from blood, taken in a trial of the OX40 agonist ivuxolimab. These receptors were taken from an adult with an advanced solid tumor such as melanoma, head and neck, liver or kidney cancer. Each CDR3 is given with its conserved first and last residue. A D gene is named only where the DNA matches it firmly. Expanded clones are given a class, and other clones once, few, many or no size at all.

v_gene: TRBV5-1
d_gene: -
abundance: -
j_gene: TRBJ2-2
CDR3aa: CASSKGTLSSGTGELFF
CDR3nt: TGCGCCAGCAGCAAAGGGACTTTATCCTCGGGGACCGGGGAGCTGTTTTTT

v_gene: TRBV5-4
d_gene: -
abundance: once
j_gene: TRBJ1-2
CDR3aa: CASSSSNYGYTF
CDR3nt: TGTGCCAGCAGCTCCAGTAACTATGGCTACACCTTC

v_gene: TRBV7-6
d_gene: -
abundance: -
j_gene: TRBJ1-1
CDR3aa: CASSLSPGQGITFF
CDR3nt: TGTGCCAGCAGCCTTTCACCGGGACAAGGTATAACTTTCTTT

v_gene: TRBV19
d_gene: TRBD2
abundance: -
j_gene: TRBJ2-7
CDR3aa: CASSIQGRASGHSYEQYF
CDR3nt: TGTGCCAGTAGTATCCAGGGTAGGGCTAGCGGCCATTCCTACGAGCAGTACTTC

v_gene: TRBV7-2
d_gene: -
abundance: -
j_gene: TRBJ2-3
CDR3aa: CASSLQYRSTDTQYF
CDR3nt: TGTGCCAGCAGCCTTCAGTATCGGAGCACAGATACGCAGTATTTT

v_gene: TRBV4-3
d_gene: TRBD2
abundance: -
j_gene: TRBJ2-7
CDR3aa: CASSQQRGSFYEQYF
CDR3nt: TGCGCCAGCAGCCAACAGCGGGGGTCCTTTTACGAGCAGTACTTC

v_gene: TRBV4-2
d_gene: TRBD2
abundance: -
j_gene: TRBJ2-1
CDR3aa: CASSQESLAGGQGEQFF
CDR3nt: TGTGCCAGCAGCCAAGAATCGCTAGCGGGAGGTCAGGGTGAGCAGTTCTTC

v_gene: TRBV15
d_gene: -
abundance: -
j_gene: TRBJ2-7
CDR3aa: CATSRDPGSYEQYF
CDR3nt: TGTGCCACCAGCAGAGATCCCGGATCCTACGAGCAGTACTTC

v_gene: TRBV27
d_gene: TRBD2
abundance: -
j_gene: TRBJ2-7
CDR3aa: CASRRTSGTSGEQYF
CDR3nt: TGTGCCAGCAGGAGGACTAGCGGGACTTCGGGCGAGCAGTACTTC

v_gene: TRBV29-1
d_gene: TRBD1
abundance: -
j_gene: TRBJ2-7
CDR3aa: CNVGTGGQSYEQYF
CDR3nt: TGCAACGTAGGAACAGGGGGCCAGTCATACGAGCAGTACTTC

v_gene: TRBV7-2
d_gene: TRBD2
abundance: -
j_gene: TRBJ2-7
CDR3aa: CASSLSSGIGYEQYF
CDR3nt: TGTGCCAGCAGCTTATCTAGCGGGATAGGTTACGAGCAGTACTTC

v_gene: TRBV18
d_gene: TRBD2
abundance: -
j_gene: TRBJ2-1
CDR3aa: CASSQRTSGRGDEQFF
CDR3nt: TGTGCCAGCTCACAACGGACTAGCGGGAGGGGCGATGAGCAGTTCTTC

v_gene: TRBV30
d_gene: -
abundance: -
j_gene: TRBJ2-7
CDR3aa: CAWGSGRASYEQYF
CDR3nt: TGTGCCTGGGGCTCAGGCAGGGCCTCCTACGAGCAGTACTTC

v_gene: TRBV5-6
d_gene: -
abundance: -
j_gene: TRBJ2-2
CDR3aa: CASARVSGTGELFF
CDR3nt: TGTGCCAGCGCCCGAGTATCGGGCACCGGGGAGCTGTTTTTT

v_gene: TRBV28
d_gene: TRBD1
abundance: -
j_gene: TRBJ1-2
CDR3aa: CASRGGQALFGYTF
CDR3nt: TGTGCCAGCAGGGGAGGACAGGCTCTATTTGGCTACACCTTC

v_gene: TRBV12-5
d_gene: -
abundance: -
j_gene: TRBJ2-5
CDR3aa: CASGNSGSETQYF
CDR3nt: TGTGCTAGTGGGAATAGCGGTTCAGAGACCCAGTACTTC

v_gene: TRBV23-1
d_gene: TRBD1
abundance: -
j_gene: TRBJ1-5
CDR3aa: CASRPPSGQGNRQPQHF
CDR3nt: TGCGCCAGCAGACCACCATCGGGACAGGGGAACCGTCAGCCCCAGCATTTT

v_gene: TRBV14
d_gene: -
abundance: -
j_gene: TRBJ2-2
CDR3aa: CASSQGQGSTGELFF
CDR3nt: TGTGCCAGCAGCCAAGGGCAGGGGTCGACCGGGGAGCTGTTTTTT

v_gene: TRBV6-5
d_gene: TRBD1
abundance: -
j_gene: TRBJ1-4
CDR3aa: CASSRQGGEKLFF
CDR3nt: TGTGCCAGCAGCCGACAGGGTGGTGAAAAACTGTTTTTT

v_gene: TRBV5-4
d_gene: -
abundance: -
j_gene: TRBJ2-2
CDR3aa: CASSFKEYNTGELFF
CDR3nt: TGTGCCAGCAGCTTTAAGGAGTACAACACCGGGGAGCTGTTTTTT

v_gene: TRBV7-9
d_gene: TRBD2
abundance: -
j_gene: TRBJ2-5
CDR3aa: CASSSGLAGRETQYF
CDR3nt: TGTGCCAGCAGCTCGGGACTAGCGGGAAGAGAGACCCAGTACTTC

v_gene: TRBV6-6
d_gene: TRBD1
abundance: -
j_gene: TRBJ1-4
CDR3aa: CASSNKQGPTNEKLFF
CDR3nt: TGTGCCAGCAGTAATAAACAGGGGCCAACTAATGAAAAACTGTTTTTT

v_gene: TRBV5-1
d_gene: TRBD1
abundance: -
j_gene: TRBJ2-7
CDR3aa: CASTGQGTYEQYF
CDR3nt: TGCGCCAGCACAGGACAGGGAACCTACGAGCAGTACTTC

v_gene: TRBV6-5
d_gene: TRBD2
abundance: -
j_gene: TRBJ2-1
CDR3aa: CASRAGGRASNEQFF
CDR3nt: TGTGCCAGTAGGGCTGGGGGGAGGGCCTCGAATGAGCAGTTCTTC

v_gene: TRBV28
d_gene: TRBD2
abundance: -
j_gene: TRBJ2-1
CDR3aa: CASSLREGPYNEQFF
CDR3nt: TGTGCCAGCAGTTTACGGGAGGGCCCCTACAATGAGCAGTTCTTC

v_gene: TRBV25-1
d_gene: TRBD2
abundance: -
j_gene: TRBJ2-1
CDR3aa: CASRLSGRASEQFF
CDR3nt: TGTGCCAGCCGTCTTAGCGGGAGGGCCTCTGAGCAGTTCTTC

v_gene: TRBV6-5
d_gene: -
abundance: -
j_gene: TRBJ1-5
CDR3aa: CASSYRASNQPQHF
CDR3nt: TGTGCCAGCAGTTACCGGGCGAGCAATCAGCCCCAGCATTTT

v_gene: TRBV18
d_gene: TRBD2
abundance: -
j_gene: TRBJ2-3
CDR3aa: CASSPGLAGVGPDTQYF
CDR3nt: TGTGCCAGCTCACCGGGACTAGCGGGAGTAGGGCCAGATACGCAGTATTTT

v_gene: TRBV19
d_gene: -
abundance: few
j_gene: TRBJ1-5
CDR3aa: CARVWEGQPQHF
CDR3nt: TGTGCCAGGGTGTGGGAAGGTCAGCCCCAGCATTTT

v_gene: TRBV19
d_gene: TRBD1
abundance: -
j_gene: TRBJ1-6
CDR3aa: CASSVGTGPPLHF
CDR3nt: TGTGCCAGTAGTGTCGGGACAGGGCCACCCCTCCACTTT

v_gene: TRBV6-5
d_gene: -
abundance: once
j_gene: TRBJ2-3
CDR3aa: CASSSPGATDTQYF
CDR3nt: TGTGCCAGCAGCTCCCCGGGGGCCACGGATACGCAGTATTTT

v_gene: TRBV27
d_gene: -
abundance: -
j_gene: TRBJ2-2
CDR3aa: CASGDGTNTGELFF
CDR3nt: TGTGCCAGCGGGGACGGTACGAACACCGGGGAGCTGTTTTTT

v_gene: TRBV5-4
d_gene: TRBD1
abundance: -
j_gene: TRBJ2-2
CDR3aa: CASSLQGALGGELFF
CDR3nt: TGTGCCAGCAGCTTGCAGGGGGCTTTAGGCGGGGAGCTGTTTTTT

v_gene: TRBV11-2
d_gene: -
abundance: -
j_gene: TRBJ1-3
CDR3aa: CASSLALGNTIYF
CDR3nt: TGTGCCAGCAGCTTGGCGCTCGGAAACACCATATATTTT

v_gene: TRBV5-4
d_gene: TRBD1
abundance: -
j_gene: TRBJ2-3
CDR3aa: CANSLAQGATDTQYF
CDR3nt: TGTGCCAACAGCTTGGCCCAGGGGGCAACAGATACGCAGTATTTT

v_gene: TRBV6-5
d_gene: TRBD1
abundance: -
j_gene: TRBJ1-5
CDR3aa: CASRGTGNQPQHF
CDR3nt: TGTGCCAGCAGAGGGACAGGGAATCAGCCCCAGCATTTT

v_gene: TRBV27
d_gene: -
abundance: -
j_gene: TRBJ1-1
CDR3aa: CASSLNQQGNTEAFF
CDR3nt: TGTGCCAGCAGTTTAAACCAGCAGGGGAACACTGAAGCTTTCTTT

v_gene: TRBV7-8
d_gene: -
abundance: -
j_gene: TRBJ1-5
CDR3aa: CASSDGNPNQPQHF
CDR3nt: TGTGCCAGCAGCGACGGGAACCCTAATCAGCCCCAGCATTTT

v_gene: TRBV7-2
d_gene: -
abundance: -
j_gene: TRBJ1-5
CDR3aa: CASSLTENQPQHF
CDR3nt: TGTGCCAGCAGCTTAACAGAGAATCAGCCCCAGCATTTT

v_gene: TRBV6-5
d_gene: -
abundance: -
j_gene: TRBJ2-5
CDR3aa: CATKTDVGETQYF
CDR3nt: TGTGCCACCAAAACGGATGTGGGAGAGACCCAGTACTTC

v_gene: TRBV10-3
d_gene: -
abundance: -
j_gene: TRBJ2-2
CDR3aa: CAISEMGGIDTGELFF
CDR3nt: TGTGCCATCAGTGAGATGGGGGGCATTGACACCGGGGAGCTGTTTTTT

v_gene: TRBV2
d_gene: -
abundance: -
j_gene: TRBJ2-5
CDR3aa: CASSDPIGFQETQYF
CDR3nt: TGTGCCAGCAGTGACCCAATTGGGTTCCAAGAGACCCAGTACTTC

v_gene: TRBV7-2
d_gene: -
abundance: -
j_gene: TRBJ1-4
CDR3aa: CASSNLGQNNEKLFF
CDR3nt: TGTGCCAGCTCAAACCTGGGGCAGAATAATGAAAAACTGTTTTTT

v_gene: TRBV5-1
d_gene: TRBD2
abundance: -
j_gene: TRBJ2-3
CDR3aa: CASSPSGSRISTQYF
CDR3nt: TGCGCCAGCAGCCCTAGCGGGAGTCGAATTAGTACGCAGTATTTT

v_gene: TRBV5-4
d_gene: -
abundance: few
j_gene: TRBJ2-2
CDR3aa: CASSLAEGTNTGELFF
CDR3nt: TGTGCCAGCAGCTTGGCCGAAGGGACGAACACCGGGGAGCTGTTTTTT

v_gene: TRBV18
d_gene: TRBD1
abundance: few
j_gene: TRBJ1-1
CDR3aa: CASSPTTGTGVAEAFF
CDR3nt: TGTGCCAGCTCACCTACCACCGGGACAGGGGTCGCTGAAGCTTTCTTT

v_gene: TRBV5-1
d_gene: TRBD2
abundance: -
j_gene: TRBJ2-7
CDR3aa: CASSPGLALGEQYF
CDR3nt: TGCGCCAGCAGCCCCGGACTAGCGTTGGGGGAGCAGTACTTC

v_gene: TRBV9
d_gene: -
abundance: -
j_gene: TRBJ2-3
CDR3aa: CASSVLGGGTDTQYF
CDR3nt: TGTGCCAGCAGCGTTTTAGGGGGAGGCACAGATACGCAGTATTTT

v_gene: TRBV4-3
d_gene: -
abundance: -
j_gene: TRBJ1-5
CDR3aa: CASSQDRNQPQHF
CDR3nt: TGCGCCAGCAGCCAAGATCGGAATCAGCCCCAGCATTTT

v_gene: TRBV28
d_gene: -
abundance: -
j_gene: TRBJ2-7
CDR3aa: CASSLKGGQYF
CDR3nt: TGTGCCAGCAGCTTGAAAGGTGGGCAGTACTTC

v_gene: TRBV29-1
d_gene: TRBD1
abundance: -
j_gene: TRBJ1-5
CDR3aa: CSVGDRGDQPQHF
CDR3nt: TGCAGCGTTGGGGACAGGGGCGATCAGCCCCAGCATTTT

v_gene: TRBV21-1
d_gene: -
abundance: -
j_gene: TRBJ2-7
CDR3aa: CASSKGLDEEQYF
CDR3nt: TGTGCCAGCAGCAAAGGACTAGACGAAGAGCAGTACTTC

v_gene: TRBV7-2
d_gene: TRBD2
abundance: -
j_gene: TRBJ2-5
CDR3aa: CASSVREGWETQYF
CDR3nt: TGTGCCAGCAGTGTCCGGGAGGGGTGGGAGACCCAGTACTTC

v_gene: TRBV5-1
d_gene: TRBD2
abundance: -
j_gene: TRBJ2-5
CDR3aa: CASSPDGLAAVGTQYF
CDR3nt: TGCGCCAGCAGCCCGGACGGACTAGCGGCCGTAGGGACCCAGTACTTC

v_gene: TRBV7-3
d_gene: -
abundance: -
j_gene: TRBJ2-3
CDR3aa: CASSPGWLSTDTQYF
CDR3nt: TGTGCCAGCAGCCCCGGCTGGCTGTCCACAGATACGCAGTATTTT

v_gene: TRBV7-9
d_gene: TRBD2
abundance: -
j_gene: TRBJ2-7
CDR3aa: CASSPSAGGGEQYF
CDR3nt: TGTGCCAGCAGCCCTTCAGCGGGAGGGGGCGAGCAGTACTTC

v_gene: TRBV7-9
d_gene: TRBD1
abundance: -
j_gene: TRBJ1-1
CDR3aa: CASSLTGQGKGNTEAFF
CDR3nt: TGTGCCAGCAGCCTCACGGGACAGGGGAAGGGGAACACTGAAGCTTTCTTT

v_gene: TRBV10-2
d_gene: -
abundance: -
j_gene: TRBJ1-2
CDR3aa: CASSVSGYGYGGYTF
CDR3nt: TGCGCCAGCAGTGTGTCAGGGTATGGGTACGGAGGCTACACCTTC